This TCR beta chain was profiled in a study of blood T cell repertoires in COVID-19 (dated by TCRdb to about 2020). For the study in its entirety: The collaborator samples originated in the United States, Italy and Spain and spanned the acute and convalescent phases of COVID-19. The material from the prospective study consisted of cDNA or gDNA derived from T cells, B-cell-depleted T cells, or PBMCs. Deeply sampled blood TCRbeta repertoires from subjects exposed to, actively infected with, or recovered from COVID-19 were included in the dataset. The repertoires were released in a freely available public database meant as a resource for research on the immune response to SARS-CoV-2. The samples were drawn from the first 160 participants of the ongoing ImmuneRACE study and from more than 1,000 subjects provided by 6 global collaborators. Sample metadata almost always included a de-identified subject ID, COVID-19 status, age in years and sex. Where available, HLA class I and class II types were taken from metadata supplied by the sample provider and were not determined by assay-based typing. Here is what the overall study found, with its caveats: The amount of clinical and demographic metadata varied by source and participant and was provided uncurated.

TCRbeta CDR3 regions were amplified from genomic DNA using the immunoSEQ Assay, a bias-controlled multiplex PCR. For the original study's pipeline: Nucleated cell counts per sample were estimated from amplification of reference gene primers within the assay. Sequence reads were collapsed and filtered to measure the absolute abundance of every unique TCRbeta CDR3 rearrangement. For each sample, productive Simpson clonality was calculated as the square root of Simpson's diversity index across productive rearrangements. TCRdb carries this immuneACCESS record with in-frame sequences only. Its versions omit some clonotypes, under half of them owing to an unresolved V gene in the studies checked, with the rest unexplained. D and trimming were read from the DNA, whereas the V and J calls and clone size are those reported in that table. This sample holds 330,000 or so clones; over 80% were observed only once. Jointly, the top ten make up 7.5% to 10% of the sample.

One collaborating source in Seattle enrolled patients while the patients were actively infected and followed the patients over time throughout the course of disease. The collaborating institutions used their own protocols to collect whole blood in K2EDTA tubes. For TCRbeta analysis, collaborators shipped samples as frozen whole blood, isolated PBMCs, or DNA extracted from either of those sample types. Including the terminal cysteine and phenylalanine, the CDR3 comprises 15 residues. Only CDR3 DNA remains: 45 bases, in frame from the first base. Based on the germline V gene, the CDR1 and CDR2 sequences are MDHEN and SYDVKM. The junction shows trimming of 3 bases on V and 6 bases on J, plus 16 bases between the germline ends. This clone is a singleton in its sample. Its cognate antigen has yet to be identified. Base qualities are not recorded, but no much larger clone differs from it by a single base.

This sequence uses TRBV28 and TRBJ2-3; TRBD2 is a possible D gene, resting on 6 matching bases. The sample comprised peripheral blood. This TCR was sampled from a man aged 25 to 45 with COVID-19, enrolled during active disease. Read as DNA, the sequence is TGTGCCAGCAGTTTCCCTGGGACTGCCAGGGATACGCAGTATTTT. This is translated as CASSFPGTARDTQYF.